The 15 T cell receptor beta chains given below trace back to one sample, sequenced in a study of PD-1 blockade in classical Hodgkin lymphoma. Using immunoSEQ multiplex PCR, the repertoire was profiled, and TCRdb retains in-frame clones only, with some absent. The sample lists around 50,000 clones, roughly 88% occurring once. Documented time point: newly diagnosed, previously untreated cHL patient sample. Specimen: peripheral blood mononuclear cells (PBMCs). The receptor source for this set is a human donor with classical Hodgkin lymphoma.

The sample holds a few counts of this clone. This chain joins TRBV18 and TRBJ2-7; D ambiguous. CDR3 length: 14 residues. Germline V gene sequence: CDR1 KGHSH, CDR2 LQKENI. V lost 3 bases, J lost 2 bases, and 11 bases lay in between. As DNA, the CDR3 is TGTGCCAGCTCACCCATCCTGGAACCCTACGAGCAGTACGTC. This gives the protein CASSPILEPYEQYV.

V is TRBV27 and J is TRBJ1-3; 7 bases are shared with TRBD1. CDR3 length: 15 residues. J lost 0 bases, V lost 6 bases, and 5 bases had no gene match. Germline V CDR1 and CDR2: MNHEY, SMNVEV (reference sequence). CDR3 region: CASRAGTVSGNTIYF. DNA for the CDR3: TGTGCCAGCAGAGCAGGGACAGTCTCTGGAAACACCATATATTTT.

The CDR3 coding sequence is TGTGCCAGTAGCGGGGGACGCGCCGGGGAGCTGTTTTTT. Translation: CASSGGRAGELFF. The chain links TRBV7-9 to TRBJ2-2, with TRBD2 identical over 9 bases. Germline loops: CDR1 SEHNR, CDR2 FQNEAQ (reference sequence). Losses at the gene ends were 9 bases for V and 6 bases for J; bases not matched to a gene: 5. The CDR3 runs 13 residues.

This chain links TRBV6-1 with TRBJ1-1, with D uncertain. The CDR3 runs to 11 residues. Germline CDR1 is MNHNS and CDR2 is SASEGT. Trimming cost V 3 bases and J 5 bases, with 4 bases left between them. CDR3 in DNA: TGTGCCAGCAGTGAGTGGACTGAAGCTTTCTTT. Translated, it gives CASSEWTEAFF.

The V call is TRBV21-1, the J call TRBJ2-3; the table's TRBD1 call for D was not verified on the DNA. TRBV21-1 has pseudogene status. This CDR3 region has 11 residues. The DNA for the CDR3 is TGTGCCAGACCAGGAACAGATACGCAGTATTTT. Protein sequence: CARPGTDTQYF.

This clone has only a few counts. The chain uses TRBV5-1 and TRBJ2-4, with TRBD2 matching 9 bases. Germline CDR1 and CDR2: SGHRS and YFSETQ. V dropped 0 bases and J dropped 2; count of bases not matched to a gene: 3. The CDR3 spans 16 residues. The CDR3 DNA sequence: TGCGCCAGCAGCTTGGGCGGGGGGGAACCCAAAAACATTCAGTACTTC. Its translation is CASSLGGGEPKNIQYF.

V and J are TRBV5-5 and TRBJ1-5, with unresolved D. Trimming left V 3 bases short and J 2 bases short, with 12 bases between. This CDR3 is built from 15 residues. Germline values: CDR1 SGHKS, CDR2 YYEKEE (reference sequence). The DNA for the CDR3 is TGTGCCAGCAGCTGGGGATCTGGTGGCAATCAGCCCCAGCATTTT. This sequence encodes CASSWGSGGNQPQHF.

The CDR3 here is CASSLGAGTEAFF. CDR3 DNA sequence: TGTGCCAGCAGTTTAGGGGCCGGCACTGAAGCTTTCTTT. The V and J genes are TRBV28 and TRBJ1-1; D is perhaps TRBD1 (5 bases). The CDR3 extends over 13 amino acids. Germline loops: CDR1 MDHEN, CDR2 SYDVKM. Between the trimmed V and J ends, which lost 2 bases and 4 bases, there was a span of 8 bases. Full variable domain (rest looked up from reference TRBV28 and TRBJ1-1): DVKVTQSSRYLVKRTGEKVFLECVQDMDHENMFWYRQDPGLGLRLIYFSYDVKMKEKGDIPEGYSVSREKKERFSLILESASTNQTSMYLCASSLGAGTEAFFGQGTRLTVV.

The chain combines TRBV18 with TRBJ2-5; D possibly corresponds to TRBD2 (6 bases). Germline CDR1 KGHSH, CDR2 LQKENI. Trimming stripped 5 bases from V and 0 bases from J, with 10 bases between. The CDR3 sequence is 14 residues long. The CDR3: CASSWREYQETQYF. DNA for the CDR3: TGTGCCAGCTCATGGAGGGAATACCAAGAGACCCAGTACTTC.

The chain combines TRBV27 with TRBJ1-1, with unresolved D. Trimming pared 8 bases from V and 3 bases from J, leaving 13 bases between. This CDR3 is built from 13 residues. Germline V gene lookup returns CDR1 MNHEY and CDR2 SMNVEV (reference sequence). The CDR3, as DNA: TGTGCCAGCTGGGCGTGGGAAGACACTGAAGCTTTCTTT. This sequence encodes CASWAWEDTEAFF.

This clone was observed once. V is TRBV19 and J is TRBJ2-7; possibly TRBD2 for D (5 bases). The CDR3 runs to 12 residues. The germline V gene has CDR1 LNHDA and CDR2 SQIVND (reference sequence). V lost 7 bases and J lost 2, with 9 bases in between. CDR3 coding DNA: TGTGCCAGTATTGAGGGTGCCTACGAGCAGTACTTC. Its translation is CASIEGAYEQYF.

The chain recombines TRBV5-4 with TRBJ2-1; 11 bases align to TRBD2. CDR3 length: 19 residues. Germline assignment: CDR1 SGHNT and CDR2 YYREEE (reference sequence). V dropped 0 bases and J dropped 1; count of bases not matched to a gene: 9. The CDR3 protein is CASSLDNSGRAGSYNEQFF. The CDR3 DNA is TGTGCCAGCAGCTTGGACAATAGCGGGAGGGCCGGGTCCTACAATGAGCAGTTCTTC.

In its sample, this clone was seen once. The V call is TRBV29-1, the J call TRBJ2-1; 7 nucleotides match TRBD1. Germline lookup yields CDR1 SQVTM and CDR2 ANQGSEA. Trimming removed 6 bases from V and 6 bases from J; junction bases left unmatched: 8. CDR3 length: 13 residues. The DNA of the CDR3 is TGCAGCGTCCGAACAGGGGAACGCAATGAGCAGTTCTTC. It translates to CSVRTGERNEQFF.

This rearrangement joins TRBV19 to TRBJ1-3; D not certain. This CDR3 is built from 14 residues. V shed 6 bases and J shed 2 bases, with 11 bases lying between them. Germline V CDR1 and CDR2: LNHDA, SQIVND (reference sequence). CDR3: CASSPVITGNTIYF. The CDR3 DNA sequence: TGTGCCAGTAGCCCCGTAATAACTGGAAACACCATATATTTT. The variable domain in full, completed from reference TRBV19 and TRBJ1-3, reads DGGITQSPKYLFRKEGQNVTLSCEQNLNHDAMYWYRQDPGQGLRLIYYSQIVNDFQKGDIAEGYSVSREKKESFPLTVTSAQKNPTAFYLCASSPVITGNTIYFGEGSWLTVV.

V and J are TRBV5-6 and TRBJ2-7; no reliable D call. CDR1 and CDR2 (germline): SGHDT, YYEEEE. The CDR3 runs to 12 residues. Trimming took 1 base from V and 4 from J, leaving 6 bases between them. CDR3 nucleotides: TGTGCCAGCAGCTTGAGCCAGTACGAGCAGTACTTC. Its protein product is CASSLSQYEQYF.